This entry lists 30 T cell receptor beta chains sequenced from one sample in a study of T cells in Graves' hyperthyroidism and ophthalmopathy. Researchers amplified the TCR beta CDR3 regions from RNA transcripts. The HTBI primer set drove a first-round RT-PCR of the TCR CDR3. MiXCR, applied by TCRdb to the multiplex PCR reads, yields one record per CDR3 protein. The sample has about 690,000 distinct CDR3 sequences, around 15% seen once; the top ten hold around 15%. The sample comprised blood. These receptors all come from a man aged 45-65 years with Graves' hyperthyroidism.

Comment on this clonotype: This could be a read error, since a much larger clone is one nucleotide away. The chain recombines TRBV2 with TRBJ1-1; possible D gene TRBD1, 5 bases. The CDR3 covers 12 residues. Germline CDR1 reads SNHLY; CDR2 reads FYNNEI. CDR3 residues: CASSEQGPEVFF. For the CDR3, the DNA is TGTGCCAGCAGTGAGCAGGGACCTGAAGTTTTCTTT. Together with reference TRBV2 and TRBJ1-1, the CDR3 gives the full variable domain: EPEVTQTPSHQVTQMGQEVILRCVPISNHLYFYWYRQILGQKVEFLVSFYNNEISEKSEIFDDQFSVERPDGSNFTLKIRSTKLEDSAMYFCASSEQGPEVFFGQGTRLTVV.

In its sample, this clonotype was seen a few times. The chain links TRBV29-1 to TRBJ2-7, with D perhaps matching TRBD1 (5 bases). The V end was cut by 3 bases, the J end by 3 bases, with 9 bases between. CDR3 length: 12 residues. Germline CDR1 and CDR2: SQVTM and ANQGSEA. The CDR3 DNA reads TGCAGCGTTGACGGCCAGGGCTACGAGCAGTACTTC. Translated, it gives CSVDGQGYEQYF.

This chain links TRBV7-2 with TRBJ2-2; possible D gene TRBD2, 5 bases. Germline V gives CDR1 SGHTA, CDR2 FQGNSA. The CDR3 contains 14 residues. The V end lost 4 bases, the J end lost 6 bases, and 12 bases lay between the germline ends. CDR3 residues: CASSSRTAAGELFF. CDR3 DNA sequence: TGTGCCAGCAGCTCAAGGACTGCCGCCGGGGAGCTGTTTTTT. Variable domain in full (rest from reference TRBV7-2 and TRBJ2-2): GAGVSQSPSNKVTEKGKDVELRCDPISGHTALYWYRQSLGQGLEFLIYFQGNSAPDKSGLPSDRFSAERTGGSVSTLTIQRTQQEDSAVYLCASSSRTAAGELFFGEGSRLTVL.

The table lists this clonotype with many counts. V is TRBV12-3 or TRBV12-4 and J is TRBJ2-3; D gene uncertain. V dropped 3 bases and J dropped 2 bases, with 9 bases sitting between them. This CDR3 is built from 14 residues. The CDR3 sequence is CASSFGRLTDTQYF. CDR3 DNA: TGTGCCAGCAGTTTTGGCAGGCTCACAGATACGCAGTATTTT.

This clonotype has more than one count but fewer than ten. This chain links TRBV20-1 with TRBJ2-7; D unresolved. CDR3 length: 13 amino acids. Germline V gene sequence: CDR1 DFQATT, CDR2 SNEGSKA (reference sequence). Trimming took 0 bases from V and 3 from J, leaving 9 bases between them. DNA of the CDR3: TGCAGTGCTAGAGACCCTTTAATCTACGAGCAGTACTTC. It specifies CSARDPLIYEQYF.

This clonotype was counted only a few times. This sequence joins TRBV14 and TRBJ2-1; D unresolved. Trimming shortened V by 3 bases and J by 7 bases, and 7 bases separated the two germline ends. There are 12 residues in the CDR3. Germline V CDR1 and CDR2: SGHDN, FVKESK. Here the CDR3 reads CASSQNNNEQFF. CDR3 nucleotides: TGTGCCAGCAGCCAGAATAATAATGAGCAGTTCTTC.

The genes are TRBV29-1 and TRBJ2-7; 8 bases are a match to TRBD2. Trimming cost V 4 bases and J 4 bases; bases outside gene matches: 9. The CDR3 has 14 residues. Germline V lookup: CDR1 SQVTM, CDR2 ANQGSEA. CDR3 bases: TGCAGCGTTGTGGTCTGGACTAGCTTGTACGAGCAGTACTTC. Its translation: CSVVVWTSLYEQYF.

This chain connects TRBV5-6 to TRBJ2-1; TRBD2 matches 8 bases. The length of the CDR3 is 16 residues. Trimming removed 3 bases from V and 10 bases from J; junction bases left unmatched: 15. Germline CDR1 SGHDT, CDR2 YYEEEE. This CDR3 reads CASSWRAGRALGEQFF. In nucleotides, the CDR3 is TGTGCCAGCAGCTGGCGTGCCGGGAGGGCCCTGGGGGAGCAGTTCTTC.

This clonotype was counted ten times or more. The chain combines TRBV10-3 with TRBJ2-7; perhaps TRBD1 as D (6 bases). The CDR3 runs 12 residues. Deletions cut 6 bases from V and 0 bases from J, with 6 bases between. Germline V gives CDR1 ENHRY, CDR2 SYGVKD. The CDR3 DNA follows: TGTGCCATCAGGGACAGCTCCTACGAGCAGTACTTC. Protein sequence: CAIRDSSYEQYF.

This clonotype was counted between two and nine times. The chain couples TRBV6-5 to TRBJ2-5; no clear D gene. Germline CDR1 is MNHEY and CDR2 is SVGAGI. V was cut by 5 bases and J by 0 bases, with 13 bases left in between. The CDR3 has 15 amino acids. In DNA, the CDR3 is TGTGCCAGCAGTACCGGGTCCTGGTACCAAGAGACCCAGTACTTC. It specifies CASSTGSWYQETQYF.

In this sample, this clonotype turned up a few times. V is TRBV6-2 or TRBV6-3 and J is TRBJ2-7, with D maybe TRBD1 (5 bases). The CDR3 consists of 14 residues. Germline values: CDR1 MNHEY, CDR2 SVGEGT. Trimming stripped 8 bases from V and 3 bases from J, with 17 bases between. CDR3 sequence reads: CASHQGIGVYEQYF. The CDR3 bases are TGTGCCAGCCATCAGGGAATTGGGGTCTACGAGCAGTACTTC.

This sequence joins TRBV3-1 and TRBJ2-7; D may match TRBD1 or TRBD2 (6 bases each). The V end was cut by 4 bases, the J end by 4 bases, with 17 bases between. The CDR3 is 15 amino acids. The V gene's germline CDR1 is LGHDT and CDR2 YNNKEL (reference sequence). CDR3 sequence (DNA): TGTGCCAGCAGCCCGGGACTCCTAAGGGGGTACGAGCAGTACTTC. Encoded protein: CASSPGLLRGYEQYF.

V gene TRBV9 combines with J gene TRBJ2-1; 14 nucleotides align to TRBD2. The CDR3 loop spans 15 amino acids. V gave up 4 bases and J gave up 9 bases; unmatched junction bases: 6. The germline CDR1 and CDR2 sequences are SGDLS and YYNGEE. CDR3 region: CASSKGLAGEREQFF. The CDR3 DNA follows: TGTGCCAGCAGCAAGGGACTAGCGGGAGAGCGTGAGCAGTTCTTC.

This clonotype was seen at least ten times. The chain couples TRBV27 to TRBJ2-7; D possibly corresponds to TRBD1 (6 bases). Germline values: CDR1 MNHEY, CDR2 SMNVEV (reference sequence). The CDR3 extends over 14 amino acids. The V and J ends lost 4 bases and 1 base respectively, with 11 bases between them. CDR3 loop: CASSSLQGSYEQYF. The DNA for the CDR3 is TGTGCCAGCAGTTCCTTACAGGGTTCCTACGAGCAGTACTTC.

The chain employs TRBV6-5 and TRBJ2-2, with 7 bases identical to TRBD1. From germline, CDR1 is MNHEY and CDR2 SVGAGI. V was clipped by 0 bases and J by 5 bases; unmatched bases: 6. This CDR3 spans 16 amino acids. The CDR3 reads CASSYSGQLFTGELFF. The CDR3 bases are TGTGCCAGCAGTTACTCGGGACAGCTTTTTACCGGGGAGCTGTTTTTT.

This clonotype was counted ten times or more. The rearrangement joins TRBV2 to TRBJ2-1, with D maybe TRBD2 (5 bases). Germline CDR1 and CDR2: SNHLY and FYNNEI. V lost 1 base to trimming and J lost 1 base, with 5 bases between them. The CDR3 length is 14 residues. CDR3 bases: TGTGCCAGCAGTGAAGGGAGGTCCTACAATGAGCAGTTCTTC. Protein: CASSEGRSYNEQFF. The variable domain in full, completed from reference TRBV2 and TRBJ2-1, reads EPEVTQTPSHQVTQMGQEVILRCVPISNHLYFYWYRQILGQKVEFLVSFYNNEISEKSEIFDDQFSVERPDGSNFTLKIRSTKLEDSAMYFCASSEGRSYNEQFFGPGTRLTVL.

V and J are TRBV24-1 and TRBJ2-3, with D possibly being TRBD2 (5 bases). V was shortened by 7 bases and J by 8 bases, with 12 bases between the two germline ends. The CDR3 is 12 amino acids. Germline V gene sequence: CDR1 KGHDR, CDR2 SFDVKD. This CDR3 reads CATSLLGGTQYF. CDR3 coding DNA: TGTGCCACCAGCTTACTAGGAGGTACGCAGTATTTT.

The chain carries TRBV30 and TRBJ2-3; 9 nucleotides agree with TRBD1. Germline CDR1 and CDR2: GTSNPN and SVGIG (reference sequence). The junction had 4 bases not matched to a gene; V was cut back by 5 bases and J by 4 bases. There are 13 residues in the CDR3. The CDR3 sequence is CAWDRGASDTQYF. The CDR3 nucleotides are TGTGCCTGGGACAGGGGGGCCTCAGATACGCAGTATTTT.

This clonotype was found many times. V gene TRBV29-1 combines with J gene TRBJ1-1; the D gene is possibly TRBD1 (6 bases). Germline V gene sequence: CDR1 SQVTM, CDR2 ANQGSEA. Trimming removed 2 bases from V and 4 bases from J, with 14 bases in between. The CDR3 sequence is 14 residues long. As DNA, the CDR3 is TGCAGCGTTGAATTGGGGGCTGGGAGCACTGAAGCTTTCTTT. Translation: CSVELGAGSTEAFF.

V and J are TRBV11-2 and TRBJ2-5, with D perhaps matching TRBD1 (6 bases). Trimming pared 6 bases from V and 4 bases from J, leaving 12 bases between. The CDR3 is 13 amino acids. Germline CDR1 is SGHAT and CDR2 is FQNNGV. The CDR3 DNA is TGTGCCAGCAGTCGGGACACCGGAGAGACCCAGTACTTC. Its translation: CASSRDTGETQYF.

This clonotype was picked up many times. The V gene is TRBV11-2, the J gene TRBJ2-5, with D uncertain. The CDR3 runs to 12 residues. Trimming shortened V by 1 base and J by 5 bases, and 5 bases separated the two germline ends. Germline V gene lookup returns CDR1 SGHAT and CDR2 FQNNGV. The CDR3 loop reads CASSLAWETQYF. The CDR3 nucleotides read TGTGCCAGCAGCTTAGCATGGGAGACCCAGTACTTC.

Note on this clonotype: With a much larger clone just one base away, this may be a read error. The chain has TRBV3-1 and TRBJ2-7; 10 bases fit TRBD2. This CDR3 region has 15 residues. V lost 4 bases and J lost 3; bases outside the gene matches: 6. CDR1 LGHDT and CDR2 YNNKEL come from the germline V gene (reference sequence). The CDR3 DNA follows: TGTGCCAGCAGCCGAGCGCGGACTAGCGGCTACGAGCAGTACTTC. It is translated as CASSRARTSGYEQYF.

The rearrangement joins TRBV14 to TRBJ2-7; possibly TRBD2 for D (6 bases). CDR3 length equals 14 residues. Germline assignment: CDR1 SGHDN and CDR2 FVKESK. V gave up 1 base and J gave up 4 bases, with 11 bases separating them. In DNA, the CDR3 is TGTGCCAGCAGCCAAGGAGTGAGCGGGTACGAGCAGTACTTC. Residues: CASSQGVSGYEQYF.

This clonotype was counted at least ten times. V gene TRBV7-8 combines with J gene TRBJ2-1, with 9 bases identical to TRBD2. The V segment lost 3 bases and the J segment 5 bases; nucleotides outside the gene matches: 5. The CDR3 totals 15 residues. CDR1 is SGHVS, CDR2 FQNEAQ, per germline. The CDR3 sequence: CASSLNEREDNEQFF. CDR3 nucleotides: TGTGCCAGCAGCTTGAATGAGCGGGAGGACAATGAGCAGTTCTTC.

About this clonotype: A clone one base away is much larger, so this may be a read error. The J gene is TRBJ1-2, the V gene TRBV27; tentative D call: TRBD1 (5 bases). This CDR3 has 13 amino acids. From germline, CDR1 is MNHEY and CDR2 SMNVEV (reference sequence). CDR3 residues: CACSWRGGYGYTF. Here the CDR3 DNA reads TGTGCCTGCAGTTGGAGGGGCGGGTATGGCTACACCTTC.

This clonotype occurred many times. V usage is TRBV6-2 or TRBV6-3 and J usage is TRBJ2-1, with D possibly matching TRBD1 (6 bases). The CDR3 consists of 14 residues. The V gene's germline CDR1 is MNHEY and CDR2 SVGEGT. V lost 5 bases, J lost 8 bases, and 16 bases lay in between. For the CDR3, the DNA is TGTGCCAGCAGTCAATACACAGGGCGGGATGAGCAGTTCTTC. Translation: CASSQYTGRDEQFF.

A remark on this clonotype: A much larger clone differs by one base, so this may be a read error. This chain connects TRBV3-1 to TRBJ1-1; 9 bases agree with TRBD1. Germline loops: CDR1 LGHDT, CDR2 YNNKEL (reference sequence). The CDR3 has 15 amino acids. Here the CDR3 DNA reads TGTGCCAGCATCCAAGGGACAGGGATGAACACTGAAGCTTTCTTT. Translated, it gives CASIQGTGMNTEAFF.

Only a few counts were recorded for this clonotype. DNA for the CDR3: TGTGCCAGCAGCGCCGCAGGGAGCGGGCAAAACATTCAGTACTTC. Translation gives CASSAAGSGQNIQYF. The chain joins TRBV9 to TRBJ2-4; maybe TRBD2 (6 bases). The germline V gene encodes CDR1 SGDLS and CDR2 YYNGEE. The CDR3 runs 15 residues. V lost 3 bases and J 5 bases, leaving 15 bases between the germline ends.

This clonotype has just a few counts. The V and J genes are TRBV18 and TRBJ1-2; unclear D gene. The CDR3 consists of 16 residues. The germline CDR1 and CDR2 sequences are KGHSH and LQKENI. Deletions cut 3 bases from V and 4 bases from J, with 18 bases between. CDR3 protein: CASSPVHEGWGYGYTF. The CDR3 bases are TGTGCCAGCTCACCCGTCCACGAGGGCTGGGGCTATGGCTACACCTTC.

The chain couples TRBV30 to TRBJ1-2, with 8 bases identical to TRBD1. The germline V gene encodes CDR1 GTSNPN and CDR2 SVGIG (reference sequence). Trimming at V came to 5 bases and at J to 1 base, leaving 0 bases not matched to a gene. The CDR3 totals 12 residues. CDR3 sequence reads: CAWDRGNYGYTF. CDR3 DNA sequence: TGTGCCTGGGACAGGGGTAACTATGGCTACACCTTC.